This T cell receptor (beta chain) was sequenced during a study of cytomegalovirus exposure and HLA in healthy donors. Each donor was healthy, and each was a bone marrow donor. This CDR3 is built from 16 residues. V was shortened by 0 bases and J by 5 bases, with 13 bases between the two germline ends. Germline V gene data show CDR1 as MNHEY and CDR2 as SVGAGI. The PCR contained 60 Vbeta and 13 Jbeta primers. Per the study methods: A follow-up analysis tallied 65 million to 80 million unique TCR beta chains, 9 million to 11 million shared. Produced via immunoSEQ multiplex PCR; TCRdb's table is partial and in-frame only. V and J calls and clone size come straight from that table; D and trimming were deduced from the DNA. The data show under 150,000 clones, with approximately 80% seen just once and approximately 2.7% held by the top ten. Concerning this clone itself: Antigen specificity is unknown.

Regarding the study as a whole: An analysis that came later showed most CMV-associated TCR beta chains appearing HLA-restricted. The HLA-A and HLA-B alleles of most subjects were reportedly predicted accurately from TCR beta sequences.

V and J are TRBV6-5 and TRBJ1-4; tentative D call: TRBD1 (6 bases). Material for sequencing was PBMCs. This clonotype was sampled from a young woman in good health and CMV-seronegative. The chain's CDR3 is CASSYSNYRANEKLFF. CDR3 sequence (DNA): TGTGCCAGCAGTTACTCGAATTACAGGGCGAATGAAAAACTGTTTTTT.